One T cell receptor beta chain is described in this entry. What it binds is unknown. This sample stems from a study of shared clonotypes between healthy human individuals. Overall study: Donors had three CD4 naive, three CD4 memory, two CD8 naive and one CD8 memory plate apiece.

Points from the study as a whole: The study found roughly 5% of naive CD4 clonotypes shared across a few donors. Clonotype sharing among the donors was expected to vary with sequencing depth.

Some clones are missing from TCRdb's copy, which holds only in-frame ones; the method was immunoSEQ multiplex PCR. The repertoire has 780,000 or so clones, around 77% of them found once; the top ten carry approximately 1.7%. V lost 7 bases and J lost 9; bases outside the gene matches: 17. This CDR3 spans 16 amino acids. Germline CDR1 is WSHSY and CDR2 is SAAADI. The clonotype was recovered from a woman in her 30s in good health. The chain links TRBV10-2 to TRBJ2-1; TRBD2 agrees at 8 bases. Sample: memory CD4+ T cells sorted from blood. Subset noted: CD45RA-negative fraction. This CDR3 reads CASISGLAGREGEQFF. In DNA, the CDR3 is TGCGCCAGCATCTCGGGCCTAGCGGGTAGGGAGGGTGAGCAGTTCTTC.